This T cell receptor beta chain comes out of a study of shared clonotypes between healthy human individuals. Overall study results and limits: Even with large depth, rarefaction showed that sorted-subset sequencing was incomplete. Non-shared clonotypes had lower generation probabilities than clonotypes shared by all four sorted-subset donors. The authors sampled blood alone, and tissue repertoires likely differ.

The authors ran the assay at deep level. Sequencing was performed with immunoSEQ multiplex PCR; in TCRdb, only in-frame clones are kept and a portion is missing. This table has more than 2,000,000 clones, 85% to 95% appearing once. The CDR3 covers 14 residues. The V and J ends lost 7 bases and 2 bases respectively, with 15 bases between them. Germline CDR1 and CDR2: MNHEY and SVGAGI. For this clone: Its antigen is currently unknown.

The chain combines TRBV6-5 with TRBJ2-7, with D possibly matching TRBD1 (6 bases). The sample consisted of naive CD4+ T cells sorted from blood. The subset is: CD45RA+ positively selected. The TCR originated in a man aged 18 to 29 in good health. Here the CDR3 reads CASTVDSNTYEQYF. In DNA, the CDR3 is TGTGCCAGCACCGTGGACAGCAACACCTACGAGCAGTACTTC.